This passage covers 29 T cell receptor beta chains from one sample sequenced in a study of blood T cell repertoires in COVID-19. The method was immunoSEQ multiplex PCR; TCRdb's version includes in-frame clones alone and lacks a portion of them. Of 140,000 to 150,000 clones listed, 75% to 85% are singletons. The sequencing input was peripheral blood. Receptor source: a man aged 65-85 years who had recovered from COVID-19.

This clone was counted many times. This rearrangement joins TRBV2 to TRBJ2-5; no clear D gene. Trimming left V 7 bases short and J 5 bases short, with 14 bases between. The CDR3 runs 13 residues. The V gene's germline CDR1 is SNHLY and CDR2 FYNNEI. The CDR3 here is CASMAGATETQYF. The CDR3, as DNA: TGTGCCAGCATGGCCGGAGCCACGGAGACCCAGTACTTC.

This chain connects TRBV19 to TRBJ2-1; D uncertain. Germline loops: CDR1 LNHDA, CDR2 SQIVND (reference sequence). With 7 bases removed from V and 0 bases from J, the gap between germline ends came to 7 bases. CDR3 length equals 13 residues. CDR3 DNA: TGTGCCAGTATGGGCGCCTCCTACAATGAGCAGTTCTTC. Translation gives CASMGASYNEQFF.

V usage is TRBV5-1 and J usage is TRBJ2-7; 8 nucleotides line up with TRBD2. V shed 4 bases, J shed 5 bases, and the junction held 8 bases outside the gene matches. CDR3 size: 14 residues. Germline CDR1 SGHRS, CDR2 YFSETQ. The CDR3 reads CASSPSGSMHEQYF. DNA for the CDR3: TGCGCCAGCAGCCCCAGCGGGAGTATGCACGAGCAGTACTTC.

The chain is built from TRBV30 and TRBJ2-2; possible D gene TRBD1, 5 bases. In germline, CDR1 is GTSNPN, CDR2 SVGIG (reference sequence). V lost 3 bases and J 3 bases, leaving 8 bases between the germline ends. The CDR3 consists of 13 residues. The CDR3 is CAWRGPYTGELFF. The CDR3 DNA follows: TGTGCCTGGAGGGGGCCGTACACCGGGGAGCTGTTTTTT.

The rearrangement uses TRBV7-2 and TRBJ2-7; TRBD1 is a possible D gene (6 bases). The V and J ends lost 1 base and 0 bases respectively, with 10 bases between them. The germline V gene has CDR1 SGHTA and CDR2 FQGNSA. This CDR3 contains 15 residues. CDR3 loop: CASSLEGHRSYEQYF. The CDR3, as DNA: TGTGCCAGCAGCTTAGAGGGACACCGCTCCTACGAGCAGTACTTC. Drawing the rest from reference TRBV7-2 and TRBJ2-7, the complete variable domain is GAGVSQSPSNKVTEKGKDVELRCDPISGHTALYWYRQSLGQGLEFLIYFQGNSAPDKSGLPSDRFSAERTGGSVSTLTIQRTQQEDSAVYLCASSLEGHRSYEQYFGPGTRLTVT.

This chain joins TRBV9 and TRBJ1-3; D is undetermined. Deletions cut 5 bases from V and 3 bases from J, with 6 bases between. Germline values: CDR1 SGDLS, CDR2 YYNGEE. This CDR3 is 12 amino acids long. CDR3 in DNA: TGTGCCAGCAGGGGAGGTGGAAACACCATATATTTT. Its protein is CASRGGGNTIYF.

This clone has just one count. This sequence joins TRBV10-3 and TRBJ2-7; 11 nucleotides align to TRBD2. The germline V gene has CDR1 ENHRY and CDR2 SYGVKD. The CDR3 spans 15 residues. V dropped 5 bases and J dropped 3; count of bases not matched to a gene: 6. CDR3 residues: CAISPTSGVNYEQYF. CDR3 nucleotide sequence: TGTGCCATCAGTCCGACTAGCGGGGTTAACTACGAGCAGTACTTC.

The chain carries TRBV12-3 or TRBV12-4 and TRBJ1-2; no reliable D call. V lost 4 bases and J lost 6, with 12 bases in between. This CDR3 has 13 residues. In DNA, the CDR3 is TGTGCCAGCAGTTACATTCCAGGCCATGGCTACACCTTC. It specifies CASSYIPGHGYTF.

Only one count was recorded for this clone. The chain uses TRBV11-3 and TRBJ2-2; TRBD1 matches at 10 bases. Germline CDR1 is SGHNT and CDR2 is YENEEA. V was clipped by 5 bases and J by 4 bases; unmatched bases: 4. There are 15 residues in the CDR3. As DNA, the CDR3 is TGTGCCAGCAGCCCCGGGACAGGGGCCACCGGGGAGCTGTTTTTT. Protein: CASSPGTGATGELFF.

The chain employs TRBV30 and TRBJ2-3, with 7 positions matching TRBD2. This CDR3 spans 13 amino acids. Losses at the gene ends were 0 bases for V and 14 bases for J; bases not matched to a gene: 11. Germline CDR1 GTSNPN, CDR2 SVGIG (reference sequence). DNA for the CDR3: TGTGCCTGGAGTGTGTTCTGGGCGGGAGATCTGTATTTT. Translating gives CAWSVFWAGDLYF.

The rearrangement uses TRBV7-3 and TRBJ2-1, with 12 bases matching TRBD2. The trim removed 5 bases at V and 6 bases at J, leaving 8 bases unmatched. This CDR3 is 16 amino acids long. Germline CDR1 reads SGHTA; CDR2 reads FQGTGA. CDR3 region: CASSLRPTSGSNEQFF. The DNA for the CDR3 is TGTGCCAGCAGCCTACGTCCGACTAGCGGGAGCAATGAGCAGTTCTTC.

The rearrangement links TRBV18 to TRBJ2-2; a possible D gene is TRBD2 (5 bases). The length of the CDR3 is 16 residues. The germline V gene encodes CDR1 KGHSH and CDR2 LQKENI. Trimming took off 2 bases at V and 0 bases at J, with 10 bases between the two ends. In DNA, the CDR3 is TGTGCCAGCTCACCAACCGGGAACCCGAACACCGGGGAGCTGTTTTTT. It specifies CASSPTGNPNTGELFF.

The genes are TRBV4-3 and TRBJ2-2; perhaps TRBD2 as D (5 bases). The CDR3 totals 15 residues. The V gene lost 1 base and the J gene lost 3 bases, with 9 bases spanning the gap. CDR1 and CDR2 (germline): LGHNA, YSLEER. CDR3 sequence reads: CASSQGGKYTGELFF. The CDR3 coding sequence is TGCGCCAGCAGCCAAGGAGGGAAATACACCGGGGAGCTGTTTTTT.

This chain joins TRBV4-3 and TRBJ1-2; D is possibly TRBD1 (6 bases). The CDR3 runs 16 residues. Between the trimmed V and J ends, which lost 2 bases and 4 bases, there was a span of 17 bases. Germline lookup yields CDR1 LGHNA and CDR2 YSLEER. The CDR3 DNA follows: TGCGCCAGCAGCCAAAATGTTCAGGGGTATAGCTATGGCTACACCTTC. Protein: CASSQNVQGYSYGYTF.

This chain joins TRBV24-1 and TRBJ2-7; D is undetermined. This CDR3 has 14 residues. Germline assignment: CDR1 KGHDR and CDR2 SFDVKD. Deletions cut 4 bases from V and 2 bases from J, with 11 bases between. The CDR3 DNA follows: TGTGCCACCAGTGACACGAGTACCCCCTACGAGCAGTACTTC. Translated, it gives CATSDTSTPYEQYF.

The chain combines TRBV30 with TRBJ1-1; tentatively, D is TRBD1 (6 bases). Looked up from germline, CDR1 is GTSNPN and CDR2 is SVGIG (reference sequence). This CDR3 region has 12 residues. Trimming took off 4 bases at V and 13 bases at J, with 19 bases between the two ends. CDR3 residues: CAWTRDMPLVFF. The CDR3 DNA is TGTGCCTGGACCCGGGACATGCCTCTAGTTTTCTTT.

The genes are TRBV18 and TRBJ2-5; the D is unclear. V was pared by 3 bases and J by 5 bases, with 4 bases between. Germline V gene data show CDR1 as KGHSH and CDR2 as LQKENI. The CDR3 runs 11 residues. In DNA form, the CDR3 reads TGTGCCAGCTCACCCGGGGAGACCCAGTACTTC. Amino acid sequence: CASSPGETQYF.

The chain employs TRBV25-1 and TRBJ1-2; 11 positions match TRBD1. From germline, CDR1 is MGHDK and CDR2 SYGVNS. V lost 4 bases and J lost 6; bases outside the gene matches: 4. CDR3 size: 14 residues. The CDR3 DNA reads TGTGCCAGCAGTGCGGACAGGGGGCTCCATGGCTACACCTTC. Translation gives CASSADRGLHGYTF.

This chain links TRBV14 with TRBJ2-7; D not resolved. Germline CDR1 is SGHDN and CDR2 is FVKESK. The CDR3 has 13 amino acids. V lost 0 bases and J 6 bases, leaving 9 bases between the germline ends. The CDR3 is CASSQDLSSEQYF. The CDR3 DNA reads as TGTGCCAGCAGCCAAGATCTCTCTTCCGAGCAGTACTTC.

The gene calls are TRBV7-9 and TRBJ2-3; a weak D match, TRBD1 (6 bases). V shed 5 bases and J shed 2 bases, with 20 bases lying between them. CDR1 SEHNR and CDR2 FQNEAQ come from the germline V gene (reference sequence). This CDR3 has 17 residues. CDR3 residues: CASSPLSDSSPTDTQYF. DNA for the CDR3: TGTGCCAGCAGCCCCCTCTCGGACAGTTCTCCCACAGATACGCAGTATTTT. The full variable domain, in which reference TRBV7-9 and TRBJ2-3 provide the parts outside the CDR3, is DTGVSQNPRHKITKRGQNVTFRCDPISEHNRLYWYRQTLGQGPEFLTYFQNEAQLEKSRLLSDRFSAERPKGSFSTLEIQRTEQGDSAMYLCASSPLSDSSPTDTQYFGPGTRLTVL.

This clone was recorded at least ten times. V is TRBV5-1 and J is TRBJ2-7, with D tentatively TRBD2 (9 bases). V was trimmed by 0 bases and J by 3 bases, leaving 16 bases between them. The germline CDR1 and CDR2 sequences are SGHRS and YFSETQ. The CDR3 loop spans 16 amino acids. CDR3 in DNA: TGCGCCAGCAGCTTGGGAGCGGGAGGACAGGGCTACGAGCAGTACTTC. It is translated as CASSLGAGGQGYEQYF.

The CDR3 here is CASSWADRKNEKLFF. DNA of the CDR3: TGCGCCAGCAGCTGGGCGGACAGGAAGAATGAAAAACTGTTTTTT. This sequence joins TRBV5-1 and TRBJ1-4; TRBD1 aligns across 7 bases. There are 15 residues in the CDR3. With 3 bases clipped from V and 5 bases from J, the junction kept 7 bases outside the gene matches. Germline V gives CDR1 SGHRS, CDR2 YFSETQ.

CDR3 DNA: TGTGCCAGCCAGGGGGTTTCACTGTTTTTT. Translation: CASQGVSLFF. The genes are TRBV2 and TRBJ1-4; the match to TRBD1 covers 7 bases. Germline lookup yields CDR1 SNHLY and CDR2 FYNNEI. Losses at the gene ends were 8 bases for V and 13 bases for J; bases not matched to a gene: 4. The CDR3 has 10 amino acids.

This chain joins TRBV15 and TRBJ1-3; D is undetermined. V lost 2 bases and J lost 2, with 16 bases in between. The CDR3 runs to 17 residues. Germline V lookup: CDR1 LNHNV, CDR2 YYDKDF (reference sequence). The CDR3 loop reads CATSRYVGGGTGNTIYF. CDR3 nucleotides: TGTGCCACCAGCAGATATGTTGGAGGCGGGACTGGAAACACCATATATTTT. Supplemented by reference TRBV15 and TRBJ1-3, the full variable domain reads DAMVIQNPRYQVTQFGKPVTLSCSQTLNHNVMYWYQQKSSQAPKLLFHYYDKDFNNEADTPDNFQSRRPNTSFCFLDIRSPGLGDTAMYLCATSRYVGGGTGNTIYFGEGSWLTVV.

This clone was counted between two and nine times. The V and J genes are TRBV24-1 and TRBJ2-7; 7 positions match TRBD1. The CDR3 is 13 residues long. Germline-derived CDR1 and CDR2 are KGHDR and SFDVKD. V lost 3 bases and J lost 5; bases outside the gene matches: 3. The CDR3 reads CATSDVDRDEQYF. CDR3 sequence (DNA): TGTGCCACCAGTGATGTCGACAGGGACGAGCAGTACTTC.

V gene TRBV5-1 combines with J gene TRBJ2-2; TRBD2 matches at 11 bases. CDR3 length equals 15 residues. Germline loops: CDR1 SGHRS, CDR2 YFSETQ. The trim removed 7 bases at V and 4 bases at J, leaving 6 bases unmatched. For the CDR3, the DNA is TGCGCCAGCGTAGGACTAGCGGGCGGCACCGGGGAGCTGTTTTTT. The encoded protein is CASVGLAGGTGELFF. Together with reference TRBV5-1 and TRBJ2-2, the CDR3 gives the full variable domain: KAGVTQTPRYLIKTRGQQVTLSCSPISGHRSVSWYQQTPGQGLQFLFEYFSETQRNKGNFPGRFSGRQFSNSRSEMNVSTLELGDSALYLCASVGLAGGTGELFFGEGSRLTVL.

The rearrangement joins TRBV11-2 to TRBJ2-7; 12 bases align to TRBD2. J gave up 3 bases and V 3 bases, and 9 bases lay outside the gene matches. The CDR3 sequence is 17 residues long. The germline gives CDR1 SGHAT, CDR2 FQNNGV. CDR3 in DNA: TGTGCCAGCAGCTTTTGGACTAGCGGGAAACGAATCTACGAGCAGTACTTC. The encoded protein is CASSFWTSGKRIYEQYF.

J is TRBJ2-2 and V is TRBV11-3; a weak D match, TRBD2 (6 bases). Trimming left V 1 base short and J 7 bases short, with 13 bases between. Germline values: CDR1 SGHNT, CDR2 YENEEA. The CDR3 length is 15 residues. CDR3 nucleotides: TGTGCCAGCAGCTTAGGGAGGGGAGGTAACGGGGAGCTGTTTTTT. Its translation: CASSLGRGGNGELFF.

V and J are TRBV6-5 and TRBJ2-1; possibly TRBD2 for D (5 bases). CDR3 length: 15 amino acids. Germline V gives CDR1 MNHEY, CDR2 SVGAGI. Between the trimmed V and J ends, which lost 6 bases and 3 bases, there was a span of 15 bases. The CDR3, as DNA: TGTGCCAGCAGCCCAGGTAGAGGGTACTACAATGAGCAGTTCTTC. It specifies CASSPGRGYYNEQFF.